These T cell receptor beta chains were read from a single sample in a study of regulatory T cells in long-lasting Graves disease. TCRdb fed the multiplex PCR reads into MiXCR, producing one record per CDR3 protein. There are 450,000 or so distinct CDR3 sequences in the sample; roughly 22% occur only once, and 13% lies in the top ten. The specimen comprised peripheral blood mononuclear cells (PBMCs), sampled when the disease was refractory, from a patient treated with antithyroid drugs. The receptors come from a female donor with Graves disease. Each CDR3 is given with its conserved first and last residue. Fields, in order: D gene, V gene, J gene, clone size, CDR3 protein, CDR3 DNA. The D gene is left open where the match is weak. A clone size is listed for some rows: how often the clone was seen (once, few, many), or a class if it is expanded.

NA	TRBV29-1	TRBJ1-2	few	CSVDRGRIDGYTF	TGCAGCGTTGACCGGGGGCGGATTGATGGCTACACCTTC
TRBD1	TRBV28	TRBJ2-1	few	CASSSETGLYNEQFF	TGTGCCAGCAGTTCAGAGACAGGGCTCTACAATGAGCAGTTCTTC
TRBD2	TRBV3-1	TRBJ2-7	NA	CASTFPRPSGRASAGEQYF	TGTGCCAGCACTTTCCCCCGGCCTAGCGGGAGGGCCTCTGCGGGGGAGCAGTACTTC
NA	TRBV3-1	TRBJ1-1	NA	CASSQDSAGPNTEAFF	TGTGCCAGCAGCCAAGATTCGGCAGGGCCGAACACTGAAGCTTTCTTT
TRBD2	TRBV4-3	TRBJ2-1	NA	CASSQELAGGYYNEQFF	TGCGCCAGCAGCCAAGAACTAGCGGGGGGCTATTACAATGAGCAGTTCTTC
NA	TRBV14	TRBJ2-2	once	CASSHTSLTGELFF	TGTGCCAGCAGCCACACTAGTCTCACCGGGGAGCTGTTTTTT
TRBD1	TRBV20-1	TRBJ2-7	NA	CSARGAGQGSFSYEQYF	TGCAGTGCTAGAGGGGCGGGACAGGGGTCATTCTCCTACGAGCAGTACTTC
NA	TRBV5-1	TRBJ1-6	NA	CASSLGGPTGNSPLHF	TGCGCCAGCAGCTTGGGCGGACCTACAGGCAATTCACCCCTCCACTTT
NA	TRBV2	TRBJ1-3	many	CASSDDDSGDTIYF	TGTGCCAGCAGTGACGACGACAGCGGAGACACCATATATTTT
NA	TRBV6-5	TRBJ2-1	NA	CASSYGKYNEQFF	TGTGCCAGCAGTTACGGCAAATACAATGAGCAGTTCTTC
NA	TRBV6-1	TRBJ1-6	NA	CASREGRSSYNSPLHF	TGTGCCAGCAGGGAAGGGAGAAGCTCCTATAATTCACCCCTCCACTTT
NA	TRBV7-3	TRBJ1-1	NA	CASSLEQGAEAFF	TGTGCCAGCAGCTTAGAACAGGGCGCTGAAGCTTTCTTT
NA	TRBV29-1	TRBJ1-4	many	CSVEDGVSANPSSEKLFF	TGCAGCGTTGAAGATGGGGTGTCAGCTAACCCGTCGAGTGAAAAACTGTTTTTT
TRBD2	TRBV27	TRBJ2-2	NA	CASNVAGGQGGELFF	TGTGCCAGCAACGTAGCGGGAGGGCAGGGCGGGGAGCTGTTTTTT
NA	TRBV5-1	TRBJ1-1	many	CASSLVDRAEAFF	TGCGCCAGCAGCTTGGTCGACAGAGCCGAAGCTTTCTTT
NA	TRBV7-8	TRBJ1-1	NA	CASSLAGRGGNTEAFF	TGTGCCAGCAGCTTAGCGGGGCGGGGGGGGAACACTGAAGCTTTCTTT
NA	TRBV20-1	TRBJ1-1	many	CSARDSGWTEAFF	TGCAGTGCTAGAGATTCAGGTTGGACTGAAGCTTTCTTT
NA	TRBV2	TRBJ2-2	many	CASSGDTGELFF	TGTGCCAGCAGCGGAGATACCGGGGAGCTGTTTTTT
TRBD2	TRBV6-1	TRBJ2-1	NA	CASTFSGRRNEQFF	TGTGCCAGCACCTTTAGCGGGAGAAGGAATGAGCAGTTCTTC
NA	TRBV6-5	TRBJ2-4	many	CASSYMDLGGGVIQYF	TGTGCCAGCAGTTACATGGATCTGGGGGGCGGTGTCATTCAGTACTTC
NA	TRBV10-3	TRBJ2-7	NA	CAISGGSNEQYF	TGTGCCATCTCTGGGGGGAGCAACGAGCAGTACTTC
NA	TRBV7-2	TRBJ2-5	many	CASSKGVGETQYF	TGTGCCAGCAGCAAGGGGGTAGGAGAGACCCAGTACTTC
TRBD2	TRBV7-2	TRBJ2-1	NA	CASSLASGSFNEQFF	TGTGCCAGCAGCTTGGCTAGCGGGTCGTTCAATGAGCAGTTCTTC
TRBD1	TRBV20-1	TRBJ1-2	few	CSAYLSGQGAGYTF	TGCAGTGCTTATCTATCGGGACAGGGGGCGGGCTACACCTTC
NA	TRBV30	TRBJ1-6	NA	CAWSTREDSPLHF	TGTGCCTGGAGTACTAGGGAGGACTCACCCCTCCACTTT
TRBD2	TRBV5-1	TRBJ2-7	NA	CASSLRAGAYEQYF	TGCGCCAGCAGCTTACGAGCGGGGGCCTACGAGCAGTACTTC
NA	TRBV2	TRBJ2-6	many	CASRRDTGYDGANVLTF	TGTGCCAGCAGGCGGGACACGGGATATGACGGGGCCAACGTCCTGACTTTC
NA	TRBV2	TRBJ1-2	many	CASSEGVTIYGYTF	TGTGCCAGCAGTGAAGGGGTGACGATCTATGGCTACACCTTC
NA	TRBV14	TRBJ1-1	NA	CASSQDPGGGTEAFF	TGTGCCAGCAGCCAAGACCCGGGGGGCGGCACTGAAGCTTTCTTT
TRBD2	TRBV7-6	TRBJ2-7	few	CASSPGLSGGAGEQYF	TGTGCCAGCAGCCCAGGACTTAGCGGGGGGGCGGGCGAGCAGTACTTC
TRBD2	TRBV27	TRBJ2-7	NA	CASARLAGPYEQYF	TGTGCCAGCGCCCGGCTAGCGGGTCCCTACGAGCAGTACTTC
NA	TRBV20-1	TRBJ2-5	many	CSAEPTVYQETQYF	TGCAGTGCTGAACCGACAGTGTACCAAGAGACCCAGTACTTC
NA	TRBV7-2	TRBJ2-7	many	CASSLPLQGGNEQYF	TGTGCCAGCAGCTTACCGTTACAGGGTGGAAACGAGCAGTACTTC
TRBD1	TRBV7-2	TRBJ2-3	few	CASSLRDREDTQYF	TGTGCCAGCAGCTTAAGGGACAGGGAAGATACGCAGTATTTT
TRBD1	TRBV10-2	TRBJ1-1	few	CASSDQVFAYLSETGDTEAFF	TGCGCCAGCAGTGATCAGGTCTTCGCTTACCTGTCGGAAACAGGGGACACTGAAGCTTTCTTT
TRBD1	TRBV29-1	TRBJ2-2	few	CSVSRTGGTGELFF	TGCAGCGTTTCACGGACAGGGGGCACCGGGGAGCTGTTTTTT
NA	TRBV12-3/TRBV12-4	TRBJ2-3	NA	CASTLVGSTDTQYF	TGTGCCAGCACCCTCGTAGGTAGCACAGATACGCAGTATTTT
TRBD1	TRBV6-1	TRBJ1-1	NA	CASRWKPGGSTEAFF	TGTGCCAGCAGGTGGAAACCAGGGGGATCCACTGAAGCTTTCTTT
TRBD1	TRBV15	TRBJ2-3	NA	CATSRPGQGTDTQYF	TGTGCCACCAGCAGACCTGGACAGGGGACAGATACGCAGTATTTT
NA	TRBV10-3	TRBJ1-2	NA	CAISESRPSNYGYTF	TGTGCCATCAGTGAGTCGAGGCCGTCCAACTATGGCTACACCTTC
NA	TRBV7-9	TRBJ1-4	many	CASSLVHEKLFF	TGTGCCAGCAGCTTAGTCCATGAAAAACTGTTTTTT
NA	TRBV18	TRBJ1-6	NA	CASSPVADPNSPLHF	TGTGCCAGCTCACCCGTCGCGGATCCGAATTCACCCCTCCACTTT
NA	TRBV20-1	TRBJ1-5	many	CSAASGDAIHQPQHF	TGCAGTGCTGCTTCGGGGGACGCAATTCATCAGCCCCAGCATTTT
NA	TRBV28	TRBJ2-7	few	CASRTRDTLYEQYF	TGTGCCAGCAGAACCCGGGACACTCTCTACGAGCAGTACTTC
TRBD1	TRBV4-3	TRBJ1-3	NA	CASSQEYRGSGNTIYF	TGCGCCAGCAGCCAAGAGTACAGGGGCTCTGGAAACACCATATATTTT
TRBD2	TRBV7-3	TRBJ2-3	NA	CASSLGGRLSDTQYF	TGTGCCAGCAGCCTCGGCGGGAGGTTGTCAGATACGCAGTATTTT
NA	TRBV3-1	TRBJ1-4	NA	CASSQGRQTYSTNEKLFF	TGTGCCAGCAGCCAAGGACGACAGACTTATTCAACTAATGAAAAACTGTTTTTT
NA	TRBV7-6	TRBJ1-2	few	CASSPLGNPSSGYTF	TGTGCCAGCAGCCCCCTGGGGAACCCCTCAAGCGGCTACACCTTC
NA	TRBV30	TRBJ2-7	NA	CAWSIDGSGYEQYF	TGTGCCTGGAGTATCGACGGGAGTGGGTACGAGCAGTACTTC
NA	TRBV12-3/TRBV12-4	TRBJ1-5	many	CASSSPGRELGQPQHF	TGTGCCAGCAGTTCCCCCGGCAGGGAGTTGGGACAGCCCCAGCATTTT